Detailed here is one T cell receptor beta chain. CDR1 and CDR2 (germline): MDHEN, SYDVKM. This CDR3 contains 16 residues. Trimming removed 10 bases from V and 0 bases from J; junction bases left unmatched: 5. Original processing methods: Nucleated cell counts were estimated from reference gene primer amplification. Data came from immunoSEQ multiplex PCR; TCRdb stores just in-frame clones and leaves some out. V, J and clone size are those of that table, while D and trimming were read from the DNA. In the table there are approximately 440,000 clones, roughly nine tenths of which are singletons. This sample was taken from a study of blood T cell repertoires in COVID-19. For the study at large: The cDNA or gDNA used as material had been derived from T cells, B-cell-depleted T cells, or PBMCs.

Donors were grouped by their self-reported clinical history. Cohort 3 donors counted as recovered after two negative PCRs, clearance, or resolved symptoms. The material sequenced was PBMCs or T cells enriched from blood (not recorded which). The clonotype was recovered from a woman between 18 and 29 years old who had recovered from COVID-19. V and J are TRBV28 and TRBJ2-1; TRBD2 matches at 14 bases. In DNA form, the CDR3 reads TGTGCCACCTGGACTAGCGGGGGGCGCTCCTACAATGAGCAGTTCTTC. It codes for CATWTSGGRSYNEQFF.